A selection of T cell receptor beta chains follows, all from one sample in a study of CD4 T cells in relation to SARS-CoV-2 and coronaviruses. Some clones are missing from TCRdb's copy, which holds only in-frame ones; the method was immunoSEQ multiplex PCR. The table records 60,000 to 80,000 clones, 85% to 90% of them present only once. The sequenced sample consisted of memory CD4+ T cells from PBMCs. The receptors stem from a human donor in good health. Both conserved end residues are part of each CDR3. Fields, in order: J gene, V gene, clone size, D gene, CDR3 protein, CDR3 DNA. A D gene is named only where the DNA matches it firmly. The size entry is marked missing in some rows and otherwise reads once, few, many or a size class.

j_gene: TRBJ2-5
v_gene: TRBV25-1
abundance: NA
d_gene: NA
CDR3aa: CASSELEGSGETQYF
CDR3nt: TGTGCCAGCAGTGAATTAGAAGGGTCGGGGGAGACCCAGTACTTC

j_gene: TRBJ1-1
v_gene: TRBV5-1
abundance: NA
d_gene: NA
CDR3aa: CASSLGPGIGNTEAFF
CDR3nt: TGCGCCAGCAGCCTGGGTCCGGGGATCGGAAACACTGAAGCTTTCTTT

j_gene: TRBJ2-1
v_gene: TRBV10-1
abundance: NA
d_gene: TRBD1
CDR3aa: CASQGQGNNEQFF
CDR3nt: TGCGCCAGCCAGGGACAGGGCAACAATGAGCAGTTCTTC

j_gene: TRBJ2-1
v_gene: TRBV5-4
abundance: NA
d_gene: NA
CDR3aa: CASSPLIEAQPRYNEQFF
CDR3nt: TGTGCCAGCAGCCCACTAATCGAGGCCCAACCTCGTTACAATGAGCAGTTCTTC

j_gene: TRBJ1-2
v_gene: TRBV5-4
abundance: few
d_gene: NA
CDR3aa: CASSLDTNYGYTF
CDR3nt: TGTGCCAGCAGCTTGGACACAAACTATGGCTACACCTTC

j_gene: TRBJ2-7
v_gene: TRBV24-1
abundance: NA
d_gene: NA
CDR3aa: CATSAGYEQYF
CDR3nt: TGTGCCACCAGTGCGGGGTACGAGCAGTACTTC

j_gene: TRBJ1-1
v_gene: TRBV5-6
abundance: NA
d_gene: TRBD1
CDR3aa: CASSSRTGAGMNTEAFF
CDR3nt: TGTGCCAGCAGCTCCCGGACAGGGGCGGGAATGAACACTGAAGCTTTCTTT

j_gene: TRBJ2-1
v_gene: TRBV2
abundance: NA
d_gene: TRBD2
CDR3aa: CASTPGLASSEQFF
CDR3nt: TGTGCCAGCACCCCGGGACTAGCGTCCAGTGAGCAGTTCTTC

j_gene: TRBJ1-2
v_gene: TRBV12-3/TRBV12-4
abundance: NA
d_gene: NA
CDR3aa: CAPSPPMYGYTF
CDR3nt: TGTGCCCCCAGCCCTCCCATGTATGGCTACACCTTC

j_gene: TRBJ2-1
v_gene: TRBV5-4
abundance: NA
d_gene: TRBD2
CDR3aa: CASSQHTSGEYNEQFF
CDR3nt: TGTGCCAGCAGCCAACACACTAGCGGAGAATACAATGAGCAGTTCTTC

j_gene: TRBJ2-7
v_gene: TRBV6-1
abundance: NA
d_gene: TRBD1
CDR3aa: CASSRTGREQYF
CDR3nt: TGTGCCAGCAGCCGGACAGGGCGCGAGCAGTACTTC

j_gene: TRBJ1-1
v_gene: TRBV7-9
abundance: NA
d_gene: NA
CDR3aa: CASSHRRDPNTEAFF
CDR3nt: TGTGCCAGCAGCCACCGCCGGGACCCGAACACTGAAGCTTTCTTT

j_gene: TRBJ1-1
v_gene: TRBV5-1
abundance: NA
d_gene: NA
CDR3aa: CASRLQGEAFF
CDR3nt: TGCGCCAGCAGACTACAGGGAGAAGCTTTCTTT

j_gene: TRBJ2-7
v_gene: TRBV7-9
abundance: NA
d_gene: NA
CDR3aa: CASSGTYEQYF
CDR3nt: TGTGCCAGCAGCGGTACCTACGAGCAGTACTTC

j_gene: TRBJ2-7
v_gene: TRBV5-1
abundance: once
d_gene: TRBD2
CDR3aa: CASSVRLAKSYEQYF
CDR3nt: TGCGCCAGCAGCGTCCGACTAGCAAAATCCTACGAGCAGTACTTC

j_gene: TRBJ2-2
v_gene: TRBV7-5
abundance: NA
d_gene: NA
CDR3aa: CVRSVASGGVNTGELFF
CDR3nt: TGTGTCAGAAGCGTTGCCAGCGGGGGTGTGAACACCGGGGAGCTGTTTTTT

j_gene: TRBJ1-4
v_gene: TRBV18
abundance: once
d_gene: TRBD1
CDR3aa: CASSPPNGDRGKKLFF
CDR3nt: TGTGCCAGCTCACCACCGAACGGGGACAGGGGGAAAAAACTGTTTTTT

j_gene: TRBJ1-3
v_gene: TRBV6-2/TRBV6-3
abundance: NA
d_gene: NA
CDR3aa: CASSTPQGVGNTIYF
CDR3nt: TGTGCCAGCAGCACCCCACAGGGTGTGGGAAACACCATATATTTT

j_gene: TRBJ2-4
v_gene: TRBV27
abundance: NA
d_gene: TRBD1
CDR3aa: CASSQQGEAKNIQYF
CDR3nt: TGTGCCAGCAGTCAACAGGGGGAAGCCAAAAACATTCAGTACTTC

j_gene: TRBJ1-1
v_gene: TRBV5-1
abundance: NA
d_gene: NA
CDR3aa: CASSRGTSYTEAFF
CDR3nt: TGCGCCAGCAGCAGGGGGACATCTTACACTGAAGCTTTCTTT

j_gene: TRBJ2-7
v_gene: TRBV6-6
abundance: NA
d_gene: NA
CDR3aa: CASSRADRDEQYF
CDR3nt: TGTGCCAGCAGTCGCGCCGACAGAGACGAGCAGTACTTC

j_gene: TRBJ1-1
v_gene: TRBV5-1
abundance: NA
d_gene: TRBD1
CDR3aa: CASSAGHGQGYTEAFF
CDR3nt: TGCGCCAGCAGCGCGGGTCATGGACAGGGTTACACTGAAGCTTTCTTT

j_gene: TRBJ2-5
v_gene: TRBV7-3
abundance: NA
d_gene: NA
CDR3aa: CASSPTGLQETQYF
CDR3nt: TGTGCCAGCAGCCCCACGGGGCTCCAAGAGACCCAGTACTTC

j_gene: TRBJ2-1
v_gene: TRBV6-5
abundance: NA
d_gene: TRBD2
CDR3aa: CASSQGLATNEQFF
CDR3nt: TGTGCCAGCAGTCAGGGACTAGCCACCAATGAGCAGTTCTTC

j_gene: TRBJ2-7
v_gene: TRBV15
abundance: once
d_gene: NA
CDR3aa: CATSRRRDEQYF
CDR3nt: TGTGCCACCAGCAGGAGAAGGGACGAGCAGTACTTC

j_gene: TRBJ2-1
v_gene: TRBV21-1
abundance: NA
d_gene: NA
CDR3aa: CASSRSGGNEQFF
CDR3nt: TGTGCCAGCAGCAGAAGTGGGGGCAATGAGCAGTTCTTC

j_gene: TRBJ2-3
v_gene: TRBV24-1
abundance: NA
d_gene: NA
CDR3aa: CATSDLPGTSTDTQYF
CDR3nt: TGTGCCACCAGTGATCTACCCGGGACTAGCACAGATACGCAGTATTTT

j_gene: TRBJ2-2
v_gene: TRBV2
abundance: NA
d_gene: NA
CDR3aa: CASKQAKNTGELFF
CDR3nt: TGTGCCAGCAAGCAGGCGAAGAACACCGGGGAGCTGTTTTTT

j_gene: TRBJ2-1
v_gene: TRBV4-1
abundance: few
d_gene: NA
CDR3aa: CASSQDLQGIYNEQFF
CDR3nt: TGCGCCAGCAGCCAAGATTTGCAGGGGATCTACAATGAGCAGTTCTTC

j_gene: TRBJ1-2
v_gene: TRBV4-1
abundance: NA
d_gene: NA
CDR3aa: CASSQDVRADYGYTF
CDR3nt: TGCGCCAGCAGCCAAGATGTGAGGGCGGACTATGGCTACACCTTC

j_gene: TRBJ1-4
v_gene: TRBV18
abundance: NA
d_gene: NA
CDR3aa: CASSRTLDEKLFF
CDR3nt: TGTGCCAGCTCACGTACATTGGACGAAAAACTATTTTTT

j_gene: TRBJ2-1
v_gene: TRBV19
abundance: NA
d_gene: TRBD1
CDR3aa: CASSSAGTGDYNEQFF
CDR3nt: TGTGCCAGTAGTAGCGCCGGGACAGGGGACTACAATGAGCAGTTCTTC

j_gene: TRBJ2-5
v_gene: TRBV5-4
abundance: NA
d_gene: NA
CDR3aa: CASSPPGSGRETQYF
CDR3nt: TGTGCCAGCAGCCCTCCCGGGAGCGGAAGAGAGACCCAGTACTTC

j_gene: TRBJ2-3
v_gene: TRBV7-8
abundance: NA
d_gene: TRBD2
CDR3aa: CASSQWLAGTDTQYF
CDR3nt: TGTGCCAGCAGTCAATGGCTAGCGGGGACAGATACGCAGTATTTT

j_gene: TRBJ2-1
v_gene: TRBV30
abundance: NA
d_gene: NA
CDR3aa: CAWSPPGPTYNEQFF
CDR3nt: TGTGCCTGGAGCCCCCCCGGTCCAACATACAATGAGCAGTTCTTC

j_gene: TRBJ2-2
v_gene: TRBV27
abundance: NA
d_gene: TRBD2
CDR3aa: CASSLRLAGTANTGELFF
CDR3nt: TGTGCCAGCAGTTTACGGCTAGCGGGGACCGCGAACACCGGGGAGCTGTTTTTT

j_gene: TRBJ1-2
v_gene: TRBV7-9
abundance: NA
d_gene: TRBD1
CDR3aa: CASSSGGIGYTF
CDR3nt: TGTGCCAGCAGCTCAGGGGGCATTGGCTACACCTTC

j_gene: TRBJ2-2
v_gene: TRBV15
abundance: NA
d_gene: NA
CDR3aa: CATSSPTGELFF
CDR3nt: TGTGCCACCAGCAGTCCAACCGGGGAGCTGTTTTTT

j_gene: TRBJ2-3
v_gene: TRBV28
abundance: NA
d_gene: NA
CDR3aa: CASSLVDLQYF
CDR3nt: TGTGCCAGCAGTTTGGTGGATTTGCAGTATTTT

j_gene: TRBJ1-2
v_gene: TRBV28
abundance: NA
d_gene: TRBD1
CDR3aa: CASRDRGLNGYTF
CDR3nt: TGTGCCAGCCGGGACAGGGGTTTGAATGGCTACACCTTC

j_gene: TRBJ1-2
v_gene: TRBV27
abundance: NA
d_gene: NA
CDR3aa: CASSPAEGGYTF
CDR3nt: TGTGCCAGCAGTCCCGCGGAGGGGGGCTACACCTTC

j_gene: TRBJ2-3
v_gene: TRBV11-2
abundance: NA
d_gene: TRBD2
CDR3aa: CASSLDFQRGGRGDTQYF
CDR3nt: TGTGCCAGCAGCTTGGATTTCCAGCGGGGGGGCCGTGGGGATACGCAGTATTTT

j_gene: TRBJ2-2
v_gene: TRBV4-1
abundance: NA
d_gene: TRBD2
CDR3aa: CASSLGRGLAVNTGELFF
CDR3nt: TGCGCCAGCAGCCTAGGTCGCGGGCTAGCGGTCAACACCGGGGAGCTGTTTTTT